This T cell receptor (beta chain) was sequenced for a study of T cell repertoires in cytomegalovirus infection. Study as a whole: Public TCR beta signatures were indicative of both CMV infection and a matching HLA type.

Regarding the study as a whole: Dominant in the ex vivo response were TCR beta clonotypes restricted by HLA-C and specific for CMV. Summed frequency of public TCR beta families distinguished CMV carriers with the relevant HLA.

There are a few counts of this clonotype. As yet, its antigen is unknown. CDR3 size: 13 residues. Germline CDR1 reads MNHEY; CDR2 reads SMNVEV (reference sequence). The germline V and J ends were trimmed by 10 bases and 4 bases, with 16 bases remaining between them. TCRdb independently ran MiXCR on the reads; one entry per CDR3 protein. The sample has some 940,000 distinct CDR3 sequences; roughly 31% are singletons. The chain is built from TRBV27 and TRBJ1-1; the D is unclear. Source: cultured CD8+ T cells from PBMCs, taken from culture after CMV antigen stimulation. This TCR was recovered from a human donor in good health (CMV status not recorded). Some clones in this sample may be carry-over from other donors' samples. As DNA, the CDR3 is TGTGCCACCGCCGCCTTGGGAGCCACTGAAGCTTTCTTT. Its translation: CATAALGATEAFF.